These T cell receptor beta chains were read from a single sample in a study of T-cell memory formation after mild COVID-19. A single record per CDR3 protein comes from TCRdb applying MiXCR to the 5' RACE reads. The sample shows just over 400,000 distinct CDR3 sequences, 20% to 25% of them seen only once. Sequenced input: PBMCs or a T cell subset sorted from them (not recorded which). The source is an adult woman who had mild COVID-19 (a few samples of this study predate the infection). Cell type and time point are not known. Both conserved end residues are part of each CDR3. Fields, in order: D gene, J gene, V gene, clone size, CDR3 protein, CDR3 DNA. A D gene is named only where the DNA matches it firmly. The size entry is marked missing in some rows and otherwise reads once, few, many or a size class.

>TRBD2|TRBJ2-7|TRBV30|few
CAWSLLSGRNEQYF
TGTGCCTGGAGTTTGCTTAGCGGGAGGAACGAGCAGTACTTC
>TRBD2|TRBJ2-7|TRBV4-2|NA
CASSQGRLAQRGYEQYF
TGTGCCAGCAGCCAAGGCCGACTAGCGCAAAGAGGCTACGAGCAGTACTTC
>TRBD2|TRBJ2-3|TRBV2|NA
CASSDRLSSGRDTQYF
TGTGCCAGCAGTGATCGGCTCTCTAGCGGGAGAGATACGCAGTATTTT
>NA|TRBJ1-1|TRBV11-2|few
CASSKTRAINTEAFF
TGTGCCAGCAGCAAAACCAGGGCAATAAACACTGAAGCTTTCTTT
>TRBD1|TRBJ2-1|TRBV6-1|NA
CASRTLTGGNEQFF
TGTGCCAGCAGGACTCTAACAGGGGGGAATGAGCAGTTCTTC
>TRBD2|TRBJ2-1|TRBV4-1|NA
CASSQDTVLAGYNEQFF
TGCGCCAGCAGCCAAGACACGGTACTAGCGGGATACAATGAGCAGTTCTTC
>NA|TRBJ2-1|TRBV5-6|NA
CASTYYSGYNEQFF
TGTGCCAGCACCTATTATAGCGGATACAATGAGCAGTTCTTC
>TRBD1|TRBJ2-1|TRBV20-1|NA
CSARTGGKNEQFF
TGCAGTGCCAGGACAGGGGGCAAGAATGAGCAGTTCTTC
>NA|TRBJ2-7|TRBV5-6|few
CASSHAVAGSYEQYF
TGTGCCAGCAGCCACGCCGTGGCAGGTTCCTACGAGCAGTACTTC
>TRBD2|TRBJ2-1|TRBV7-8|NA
CASSPRTSGSFDEQFF
TGTGCCAGCAGCCCGAGGACTAGCGGGAGTTTCGATGAGCAGTTCTTC
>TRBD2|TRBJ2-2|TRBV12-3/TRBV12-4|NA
CASRTSAANTGELFF
TGTGCCAGCAGGACTAGCGCCGCGAACACCGGGGAGCTGTTTTTT
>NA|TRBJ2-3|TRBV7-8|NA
CASSERTDTQYF
TGTGCCAGCAGCGAACGCACAGATACGCAGTATTTT
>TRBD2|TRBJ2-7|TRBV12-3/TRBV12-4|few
CASSLRESSGEQYF
TGTGCCAGCAGTCTGCGGGAGTCCTCAGGTGAGCAGTACTTC
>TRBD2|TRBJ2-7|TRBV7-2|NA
CASSFREVGQYF
TGTGCCAGCAGCTTCCGGGAGGTTGGGCAGTACTTC
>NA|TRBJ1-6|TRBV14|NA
CASSQEAGVNNSPLHF
TGTGCCAGCAGCCAAGAAGCAGGGGTAAATAATTCACCCCTCCACTTT
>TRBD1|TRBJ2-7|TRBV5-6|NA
CASSPGQGRFYEQYF
TGTGCCAGCAGCCCCGGACAGGGTAGGTTCTACGAGCAGTACTTC
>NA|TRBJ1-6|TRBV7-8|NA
CASSLPFNSPLHF
TGTGCCAGCAGCTTACCTTTTAATTCACCCCTCCACTTT
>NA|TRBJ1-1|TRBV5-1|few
CASSLTGDMTEAFF
TGCGCCAGCAGCTTGACGGGGGACATGACTGAAGCTTTCTTT
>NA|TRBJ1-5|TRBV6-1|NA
CASSEKTGPRYQPQHF
TGTGCCAGCAGTGAAAAGACCGGGCCTCGATATCAGCCCCAGCATTTT
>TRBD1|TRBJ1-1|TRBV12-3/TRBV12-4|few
CASRAGTVSEAFF
TGTGCCAGCAGAGCCGGGACAGTCTCGGAAGCTTTCTTT
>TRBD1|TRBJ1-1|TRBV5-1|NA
CASSNRDRDTEAFF
TGCGCCAGCAGCAACCGGGACAGAGACACTGAAGCTTTCTTT
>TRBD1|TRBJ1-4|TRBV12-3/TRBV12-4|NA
CASSRTGVTEKLFF
TGTGCCAGCAGTCGGACAGGGGTAACGGAAAAACTGTTTTTT
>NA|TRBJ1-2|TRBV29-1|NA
CSVVWGGGYTF
TGCAGCGTTGTTTGGGGTGGAGGCTACACCTTC
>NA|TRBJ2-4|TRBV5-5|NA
CASSMDWGNIQYF
TGTGCCAGCAGCATGGATTGGGGAAACATTCAGTACTTC
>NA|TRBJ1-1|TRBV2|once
CASSAVENTEAFF
TGTGCCAGCAGTGCGGTAGAGAACACTGAAGCTTTCTTT
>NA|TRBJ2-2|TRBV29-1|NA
CSVERQNTGELFF
TGCAGCGTTGAAAGGCAGAACACCGGGGAGCTGTTTTTT
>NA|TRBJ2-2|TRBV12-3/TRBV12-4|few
CAARTNTGELFF
TGTGCCGCCCGTACGAACACCGGGGAGCTGTTTTTT
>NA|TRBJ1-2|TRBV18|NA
CASSPPEPGSTLYGYTF
TGTGCCAGCTCACCACCGGAACCCGGGAGCACCCTATATGGCTACACCTTC
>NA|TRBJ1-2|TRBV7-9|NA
CASRPPPSDYGYTF
TGTGCCAGCAGGCCCCCACCGTCAGACTATGGCTACACCTTC
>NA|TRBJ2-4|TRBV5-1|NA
CASSDMNSQYF
TGCGCCAGCTCCGACATGAACAGTCAGTACTTC
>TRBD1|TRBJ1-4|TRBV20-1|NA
CSAPPRQGGRGKLFF
TGCAGTGCTCCCCCTAGACAGGGAGGAAGGGGAAAACTGTTTTTT
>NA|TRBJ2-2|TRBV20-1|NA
CSARTSDYRANTGELFF
TGCAGTGCTAGAACCTCTGACTACCGGGCCAACACCGGGGAGCTGTTTTTT
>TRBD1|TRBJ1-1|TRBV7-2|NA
CASSLYGTGGTEAFF
TGTGCCAGCAGCTTATACGGTACAGGGGGCACTGAAGCTTTCTTT
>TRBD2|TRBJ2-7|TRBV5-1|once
CASSSGGGGTYEQYF
TGCGCCAGCAGCTCGGGAGGCGGGGGGACCTACGAGCAGTACTTC
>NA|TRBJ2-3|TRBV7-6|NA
CASSALVGQSNTQYF
TGTGCCAGCAGCGCCCTTGTGGGCCAATCAAATACGCAGTATTTT
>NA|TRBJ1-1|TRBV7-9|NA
CASSRPGNTEAFF
TGTGCCAGCAGCAGGCCGGGAAACACTGAAGCTTTCTTT